The 30 T cell receptor beta chains reported below all come from one sample, sequenced in a study of cytomegalovirus exposure and HLA in healthy donors. Profiling relied on immunoSEQ multiplex PCR, and the TCRdb table lists in-frame clones only, not all of them. This table has approximately 200,000 clones, around nine tenths appearing once. Sequenced sample: PBMCs. These receptors came from a young woman in good health and CMV-seronegative.

The chain couples TRBV4-2 to TRBJ2-3, with unresolved D. Germline loops: CDR1 LGHNA, CDR2 YNFKEQ. Trimming left V 1 base short and J 4 bases short, with 6 bases between. The CDR3 is 13 residues long. CDR3 sequence: CASSQVGPDTQYF. CDR3 sequence (DNA): TGTGCCAGCAGCCAAGTGGGCCCAGATACGCAGTATTTT.

This chain uses TRBV6-1 with TRBJ1-5, with D perhaps TRBD1 (5 bases). Per the germline V gene, CDR1 is MNHNS and CDR2 is SASEGT. With 5 bases removed from V and 4 bases from J, the gap between germline ends came to 12 bases. The CDR3 is made up of 14 amino acids. CDR3 nucleotides: TGTGCCAGCAGTATCGGCAGGGCTAATCAGCCCCAGCATTTT. It translates to CASSIGRANQPQHF.

DNA of the CDR3: TGTGCCAGCAGCCCGGGTCGGACTAGCGGGAGGAACGAGCAGTTCTTC. Translation: CASSPGRTSGRNEQFF. The V and J genes are TRBV11-2 and TRBJ2-1, with 14 bases aligning to TRBD2. With 5 bases clipped from V and 10 bases from J, the junction kept 10 bases outside the gene matches. This CDR3 has 16 amino acids. In germline, CDR1 is SGHAT, CDR2 FQNNGV.

The DNA of the CDR3 is TGTGCCAGCAGTCTGGACAGGGCAGAATATCAGCCCCAGCATTTT. This sequence encodes CASSLDRAEYQPQHF. The chain couples TRBV28 to TRBJ1-5, with 8 bases matching TRBD1. The germline V gene has CDR1 MDHEN and CDR2 SYDVKM. The CDR3 spans 15 residues. After removal of 5 bases from V and 5 bases from J, the junction contained 8 bases not matched to a gene. Full variable domain (remainder filled in from reference TRBV28 and TRBJ1-5): DVKVTQSSRYLVKRTGEKVFLECVQDMDHENMFWYRQDPGLGLRLIYFSYDVKMKEKGDIPEGYSVSREKKERFSLILESASTNQTSMYLCASSLDRAEYQPQHFGDGTRLSIL.

This rearrangement joins TRBV5-1 to TRBJ2-5; D unresolved. The CDR3 has 14 residues. The germline gives CDR1 SGHRS, CDR2 YFSETQ. V shed 4 bases and J shed 5 bases, with 15 bases lying between them. The CDR3: CASSPEPAEETQYF. CDR3 DNA: TGCGCCAGCAGCCCCGAGCCCGCTGAGGAGACCCAGTACTTC.

The gene calls are TRBV25-1 and TRBJ2-7; D perhaps matches TRBD1 (5 bases). This CDR3 has 15 residues. Germline CDR1 MGHDK, CDR2 SYGVNS. The V gene lost 4 bases and the J gene lost 2 bases, with 15 bases spanning the gap. In nucleotides, the CDR3 is TGTGCCAGCAGTGGACCATCCCGGACAACCTACGAGCAGTACTTC. Translation gives CASSGPSRTTYEQYF.

This clone occurred once. This rearrangement joins TRBV7-3 to TRBJ2-1, with 10 bases that match TRBD2. From germline, CDR1 is SGHTA and CDR2 FQGTGA. The CDR3 sequence is 16 residues long. V lost 5 bases to trimming and J lost 1 base; unmatched junction nucleotides: 5. CDR3 protein: CASSQSSGRSYNEQFF. The CDR3 DNA follows: TGTGCCAGCAGCCAATCTAGCGGGAGATCCTACAATGAGCAGTTCTTC.

This chain uses TRBV28 with TRBJ2-7; 8 bases agree with TRBD1. Trimming removed 10 bases from V and 4 bases from J; junction bases left unmatched: 6. The CDR3 runs to 12 residues. CDR1 is MDHEN, CDR2 SYDVKM, per germline. CDR3 amino acids: CATRQGRYEQYF. The CDR3, as DNA: TGTGCCACCAGACAGGGGAGGTACGAGCAGTACTTC. Looking up the rest from reference TRBV28 and TRBJ2-7 gives the full variable domain: DVKVTQSSRYLVKRTGEKVFLECVQDMDHENMFWYRQDPGLGLRLIYFSYDVKMKEKGDIPEGYSVSREKKERFSLILESASTNQTSMYLCATRQGRYEQYFGPGTRLTVT.

This chain joins TRBV6-5 and TRBJ1-5, with D possibly being TRBD1 (5 bases). Trimming cost V 2 bases and J 3 bases, with 8 bases left between them. The CDR3 has 14 amino acids. The germline gives CDR1 MNHEY, CDR2 SVGAGI. CDR3 in amino acids: CASSYGGYNQPQHF. The CDR3 bases are TGTGCCAGCAGTTACGGGGGGTACAATCAGCCCCAGCATTTT.

V usage is TRBV11-2 and J usage is TRBJ1-2; tentative D call: TRBD1 (6 bases). Trimming removed 5 bases from V and 5 bases from J, with 15 bases in between. The CDR3 has 14 amino acids. Germline assignment: CDR1 SGHAT and CDR2 FQNNGV. CDR3 sequence reads: CASSAGQRFYGYTF. CDR3 in DNA: TGTGCCAGCAGCGCCGGACAGAGGTTTTATGGCTACACCTTC.

The rearrangement joins TRBV4-2 to TRBJ2-1; D possibly corresponds to TRBD1 (5 bases). Germline CDR1 reads LGHNA; CDR2 reads YNFKEQ. The CDR3 loop spans 13 amino acids. V was clipped by 3 bases and J by 10 bases, with 13 bases between them. The CDR3, as DNA: TGTGCCAGCAGCCAGGGGCTAGGAGTAGAGCAGTTCTTC. Protein product: CASSQGLGVEQFF.

Regarding this clone: At the DNA level, this CDR3 is encoded by other sequences in the same sample as well. This chain connects TRBV6-5 to TRBJ1-1; 8 bases agree with TRBD1. The CDR3 has 13 amino acids. From germline, CDR1 is MNHEY and CDR2 SVGAGI. With 2 bases clipped from V and 4 bases from J, the junction kept 0 bases outside the gene matches. CDR3 in DNA: TGTGCCAGCAGTTACACAGGGGGCACTGAAGCTTTCTTT. Protein: CASSYTGGTEAFF.

This sequence joins TRBV28 and TRBJ2-2; 9 nucleotides line up with TRBD1. J was trimmed by 5 bases and V by 8 bases; bases with no gene match: 15. From germline, CDR1 is MDHEN and CDR2 SYDVKM. This CDR3 contains 17 residues. The DNA of the CDR3 is TGTGCCAGCCTGAGAACAGGGGGCCGCTTCGGGACCGGGGAGCTGTTTTTT. Translating gives CASLRTGGRFGTGELFF. Together with reference TRBV28 and TRBJ2-2, the CDR3 gives the full variable domain: DVKVTQSSRYLVKRTGEKVFLECVQDMDHENMFWYRQDPGLGLRLIYFSYDVKMKEKGDIPEGYSVSREKKERFSLILESASTNQTSMYLCASLRTGGRFGTGELFFGEGSRLTVL.

V is TRBV11-2 and J is TRBJ2-3, with a weak D call TRBD2 (5 bases). Germline-derived CDR1 and CDR2 are SGHAT and FQNNGV. This CDR3 is 14 amino acids long. V dropped 3 bases and J dropped 0 bases, with 7 bases sitting between them. In nucleotides, the CDR3 is TGTGCCAGCAGCTTTAGCGTCAGCACAGATACGCAGTATTTT. It is translated as CASSFSVSTDTQYF. Full variable domain (rest looked up from reference TRBV11-2 and TRBJ2-3): EAGVAQSPRYKIIEKRQSVAFWCNPISGHATLYWYQQILGQGPKLLIQFQNNGVVDDSQLPKDRFSAERLKGVDSTLKIQPAKLEDSAVYLCASSFSVSTDTQYFGPGTRLTVL.

The chain employs TRBV4-2 and TRBJ1-1; TRBD1 is a possible D gene (6 bases). Trimming shortened V by 6 bases and J by 12 bases, and 23 bases separated the two germline ends. CDR1 is LGHNA and CDR2 is YNFKEQ in the germline V gene. This CDR3 contains 14 residues. CDR3 region: CASSPTTARGDSFF. CDR3 in DNA: TGTGCCAGCAGTCCCACGACTGCCAGGGGAGATTCTTTCTTT.

This clone was observed once. The V and J genes are TRBV29-1 and TRBJ2-2; possible D gene TRBD2, 5 bases. The CDR3 covers 11 residues. The germline V gene encodes CDR1 SQVTM and CDR2 ANQGSEA. V was cut by 4 bases and J by 6 bases, with 6 bases left in between. The CDR3 sequence is CSVGEPGELFF. In DNA form, the CDR3 reads TGCAGCGTTGGGGAGCCCGGGGAGCTGTTTTTT.

This clone was counted a single time. The gene calls are TRBV5-4 and TRBJ2-3, with no clear D. CDR3 length: 16 residues. V was clipped by 0 bases and J by 0 bases, with 11 bases between them. Germline values: CDR1 SGHNT, CDR2 YYREEE (reference sequence). DNA for the CDR3: TGTGCCAGCAGCTTGGATTGGCCGCCTAGCACAGATACGCAGTATTTT. This translates into CASSLDWPPSTDTQYF.

This rearrangement joins TRBV29-1 to TRBJ2-7, with D hard to call. CDR3 length: 11 residues. CDR1 and CDR2 from the germline V gene are SQVTM and ANQGSEA. Trimming stripped 6 bases from V and 2 bases from J, with 8 bases between. CDR3 DNA: TGCAGCGTGCGGAAGACCTACGAGCAGTACTTC. It specifies CSVRKTYEQYF.

The chain combines TRBV10-3 with TRBJ1-3, with a tentative D call TRBD1 (5 bases). This CDR3 spans 13 amino acids. From germline, CDR1 is ENHRY and CDR2 SYGVKD. The V gene lost 8 bases and the J gene lost 6 bases, with 14 bases spanning the gap. This CDR3 is CAIGSGNENTIYF. CDR3 nucleotides: TGTGCCATCGGTTCAGGGAATGAAAACACCATATATTTT.

The rearrangement links TRBV7-9 to TRBJ2-7; TRBD2 matches 7 bases. The CDR3 contains 16 residues. CDR1 and CDR2 from the germline V gene are SEHNR and FQNEAQ (reference sequence). V lost 3 bases and J lost 4; bases outside the gene matches: 12. CDR3 DNA sequence: TGTGCCAGCAGCTTGGGTTTTGCGGGAGATCGGTACGAGCAGTACTTC. Amino acid sequence: CASSLGFAGDRYEQYF.

This chain joins TRBV6-6 and TRBJ2-1; the match to TRBD2 covers 10 bases. This CDR3 is 16 amino acids long. V lost 6 bases to trimming and J lost 3 bases; unmatched junction nucleotides: 8. Germline-derived CDR1 and CDR2 are MNHNY and SVGAGI (reference sequence). The CDR3 nucleotides read TGTGCCAGCAGGCTAGCGGGAGACCCCTACTACAATGAGCAGTTCTTC. Its protein product is CASRLAGDPYYNEQFF.

The chain has TRBV25-1 and TRBJ1-3; TRBD1 aligns across 7 bases. The trim removed 7 bases at V and 4 bases at J, leaving 4 bases unmatched. The CDR3 covers 13 residues. Germline loops: CDR1 MGHDK, CDR2 SYGVNS. The CDR3 loop is CASIRQGGNTIYF. For the CDR3, the DNA is TGTGCCAGCATCCGACAGGGAGGAAACACCATATATTTT.

The chain combines TRBV7-8 with TRBJ2-1; weak D call: TRBD2 (6 bases). The ends were cut back, 6 bases at V and 1 base at J, with 7 bases in the middle. The CDR3 is 13 residues long. CDR1 SGHVS and CDR2 FQNEAQ come from the germline V gene. The CDR3 DNA sequence: TGTGCCAGCAGGGAGGGTTCCTACAATGAGCAGTTCTTC. This gives the protein CASREGSYNEQFF.

The genes are TRBV6-1 and TRBJ1-3, with D possibly TRBD1 on 5 matching bases. Trimming removed 7 bases from V and 0 bases from J, with 10 bases in between. The germline V gene has CDR1 MNHNS and CDR2 SASEGT. The CDR3 is 14 residues long. CDR3 loop: CASILGGSGNTIYF. CDR3 nucleotide sequence: TGTGCCAGCATCCTGGGGGGCTCTGGAAACACCATATATTTT.

This clone came up a few times. This chain joins TRBV19 and TRBJ2-7, with 7 nucleotides matching TRBD1. CDR1 and CDR2 from the germline V gene are LNHDA and SQIVND (reference sequence). V shed 6 bases and J 2 bases; nucleotides not matched to a gene: 4. This CDR3 contains 13 residues. For the CDR3, the DNA is TGTGCCAGTAGCCCTGACAGGGCCTACGAGCAGTACTTC. It yields the protein CASSPDRAYEQYF.

The J gene is TRBJ1-4, the V gene TRBV5-6, with D perhaps TRBD1 (5 bases). V lost 0 bases to trimming and J lost 2 bases, with 8 bases between them. The CDR3 loop spans 15 amino acids. Germline loops: CDR1 SGHDT, CDR2 YYEEEE. CDR3 region: CASSLAGGTNEKLFF. The CDR3 region has the DNA TGTGCCAGCAGCTTGGCCGGGGGGACTAATGAAAAACTGTTTTTT.

The V call is TRBV11-3, the J call TRBJ2-1, with a weak D call TRBD2 (5 bases). CDR1 and CDR2 (germline): SGHNT, YENEEA. This CDR3 contains 14 residues. V was pared by 4 bases and J by 7 bases, with 14 bases between. CDR3: CASSYGLAWNEQFF. CDR3 coding DNA: TGTGCCAGCAGCTACGGGCTAGCTTGGAATGAGCAGTTCTTC.

This clone was seen just once. The chain combines TRBV5-1 with TRBJ1-1, with D possibly being TRBD1 (5 bases). Germline lookup yields CDR1 SGHRS and CDR2 YFSETQ. V gave up 4 bases and J gave up 1 base, with 11 bases separating them. CDR3 length: 14 amino acids. The CDR3 nucleotides are TGCGCCAGCAGCCCGACAGCTGGGAACACTGAAGCTTTCTTT. This sequence encodes CASSPTAGNTEAFF.

This chain uses TRBV6-6 with TRBJ1-2, with TRBD1 matching 7 bases. Germline V CDR1 and CDR2: MNHNY, SVGAGI (reference sequence). CDR3 length: 15 residues. V lost 5 bases, J lost 0 bases, and 6 bases stayed unmatched. CDR3 loop: CASSIRQGTNYGYTF. CDR3 nucleotides: TGTGCCAGCAGTATTCGACAGGGTACTAACTATGGCTACACCTTC.

In regard to this clone: The sample holds other DNA sequences that translate to the same CDR3. The CDR3 coding sequence is TGTGCCAGCAGCTCAGGTTATCAGCCCCAGCATTTT. Amino acid sequence: CASSSGYQPQHF. The genes are TRBV7-2 and TRBJ1-5; no clear D. Trimming pared 4 bases from V and 5 bases from J, leaving 6 bases between. The CDR3 runs to 12 residues. Germline values: CDR1 SGHTA, CDR2 FQGNSA. Combining the CDR3 with reference TRBV7-2 and TRBJ1-5 gives the whole variable domain GAGVSQSPSNKVTEKGKDVELRCDPISGHTALYWYRQSLGQGLEFLIYFQGNSAPDKSGLPSDRFSAERTGGSVSTLTIQRTQQEDSAVYLCASSSGYQPQHFGDGTRLSIL.